The entry below gives a single TCR beta chain sequence along with its context. The antigen is not known. Some clones are missing from TCRdb's copy, which holds only in-frame ones; the method was immunoSEQ multiplex PCR. The sample lists tens of thousands of clones; about 86% were seen once. This sample was taken from a study of OX40 agonist ivuxolimab in advanced cancers. Whole-study context: The mean age was roughly 60 years, ranging from about 20 to 85, with 65% to 85% of participants male. Study-level results: Among the nonresponders, some also had low normalized T-cell clonal expansion. With doses of 0.1 to 3.0 mg/kg, CD4+ and CD8+ blood T cells had undergone clonal expansion by week 6.

The starting material was CD4+ or CD8+ T cells sorted from blood, obtained in a trial of the OX40 agonist ivuxolimab. This receptor was taken from an adult with an advanced solid tumor such as melanoma, head and neck, liver or kidney cancer.

CDR3 sequence: CASSLPGPHTGFQPQHF. The CDR3 nucleotides read TGTGCCAGCAGTCTCCCGGGCCCTCATACAGGGTTTCAGCCCCAGCATTTT. The chain couples TRBV27 to TRBJ1-5; perhaps TRBD1 as D (6 bases). V dropped 5 bases and J dropped 6 bases, with 23 bases sitting between them. The CDR3 length is 17 residues. The germline V gene has CDR1 MNHEY and CDR2 SMNVEV (reference sequence).